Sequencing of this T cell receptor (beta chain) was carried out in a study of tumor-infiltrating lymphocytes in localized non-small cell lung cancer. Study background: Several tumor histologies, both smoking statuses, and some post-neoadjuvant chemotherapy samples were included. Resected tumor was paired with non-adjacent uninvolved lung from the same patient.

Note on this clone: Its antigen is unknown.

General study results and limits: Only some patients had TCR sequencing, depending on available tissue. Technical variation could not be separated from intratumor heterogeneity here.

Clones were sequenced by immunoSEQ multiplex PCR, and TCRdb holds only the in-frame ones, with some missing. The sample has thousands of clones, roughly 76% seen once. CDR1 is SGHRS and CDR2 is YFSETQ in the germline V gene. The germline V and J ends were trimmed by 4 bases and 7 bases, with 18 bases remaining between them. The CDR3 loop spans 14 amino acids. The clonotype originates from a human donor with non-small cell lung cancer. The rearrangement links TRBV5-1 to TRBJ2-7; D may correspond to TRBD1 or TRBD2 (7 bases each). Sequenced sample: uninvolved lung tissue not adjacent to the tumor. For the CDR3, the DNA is TGCGCCAGCAGCGGGGGGGGACAGACAGGAGAGCAGTACTTC. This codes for CASSGGGQTGEQYF. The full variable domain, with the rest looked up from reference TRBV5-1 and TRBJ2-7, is KAGVTQTPRYLIKTRGQQVTLSCSPISGHRSVSWYQQTPGQGLQFLFEYFSETQRNKGNFPGRFSGRQFSNSRSEMNVSTLELGDSALYLCASSGGGQTGEQYFGPGTRLTVT.